At least ten counts were recorded for the clone carrying this T cell receptor (beta chain). Its matching antigen is unknown. This sample was included in a study of T cells in Graves' hyperthyroidism and ophthalmopathy. Study-wide background: Before treatment of any kind, peripheral blood was taken at initial diagnosis.

General study results and limits: Model output signaled ophthalmopathy a median approximately 6 months ahead of onset.

From germline, CDR1 is LGHDT and CDR2 YNNKEL (reference sequence). This CDR3 has 15 residues. V dropped 4 bases and J dropped 1 base, with 11 bases sitting between them. Researchers took RNA transcripts and amplified the TCR beta CDR3 regions from them. HTBI primers were employed in a first-round RT-PCR of the TCR CDR3. MiXCR was run by TCRdb on the multiplex PCR reads, yielding one entry per CDR3 protein. This sample has hundreds of thousands of distinct CDR3 sequences; about 15% occur once, and the top ten carry 9.5% to 13%. This chain links TRBV3-1 with TRBJ2-1; no firm D call. This TCR was sampled from a woman in her late teens or twenties with Graves' hyperthyroidism. Material for sequencing was blood. CDR3 sequence reads: CASSRFSGSYNEQFF. In DNA, the CDR3 is TGTGCCAGCAGCCGATTTTCAGGTTCCTACAATGAGCAGTTCTTC.